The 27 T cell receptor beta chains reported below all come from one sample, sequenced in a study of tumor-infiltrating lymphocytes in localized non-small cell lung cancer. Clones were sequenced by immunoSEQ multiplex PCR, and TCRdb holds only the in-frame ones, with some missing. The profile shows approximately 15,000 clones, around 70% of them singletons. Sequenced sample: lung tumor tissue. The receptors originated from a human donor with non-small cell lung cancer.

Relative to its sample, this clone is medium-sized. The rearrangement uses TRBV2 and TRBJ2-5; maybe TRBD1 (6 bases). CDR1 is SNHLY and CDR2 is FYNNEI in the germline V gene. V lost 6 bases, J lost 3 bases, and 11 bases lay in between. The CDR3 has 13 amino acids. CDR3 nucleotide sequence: TGTGCCAGCAGCGACAGGCGGAAAGAGACCCAGTACTTC. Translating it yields CASSDRRKETQYF.

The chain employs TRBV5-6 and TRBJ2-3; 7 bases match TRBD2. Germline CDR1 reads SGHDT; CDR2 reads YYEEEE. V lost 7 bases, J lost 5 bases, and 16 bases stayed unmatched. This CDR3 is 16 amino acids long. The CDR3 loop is CASAWGGEWERDTQYF. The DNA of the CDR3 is TGTGCCAGCGCCTGGGGGGGAGAGTGGGAAAGAGATACGCAGTATTTT.

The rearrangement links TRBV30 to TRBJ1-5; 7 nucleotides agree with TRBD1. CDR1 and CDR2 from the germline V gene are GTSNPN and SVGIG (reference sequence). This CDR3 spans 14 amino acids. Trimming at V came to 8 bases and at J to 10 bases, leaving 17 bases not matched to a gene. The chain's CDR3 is CAGRNRGHGFPQHF. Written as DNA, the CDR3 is TGTGCCGGGCGAAACAGGGGACACGGTTTTCCCCAGCATTTT.

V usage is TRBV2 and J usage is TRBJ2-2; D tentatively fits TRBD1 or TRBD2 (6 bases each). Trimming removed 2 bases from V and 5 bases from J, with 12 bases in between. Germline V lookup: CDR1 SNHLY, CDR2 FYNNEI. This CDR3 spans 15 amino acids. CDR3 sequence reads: CASSEIQGRTGELFF. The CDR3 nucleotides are TGTGCCAGCAGTGAAATCCAGGGGAGGACCGGGGAGCTGTTTTTT.

DNA for the CDR3: TGCGCCAGCAGCGGTCCACTCCTAGCGGGAGGGATGGAGACCCAGTACTTC. Translating gives CASSGPLLAGGMETQYF. This sequence joins TRBV5-1 and TRBJ2-5, with 12 bases fitting TRBD2. This CDR3 is built from 17 residues. V was clipped by 4 bases and J by 5 bases; unmatched bases: 12. The germline V gene encodes CDR1 SGHRS and CDR2 YFSETQ.

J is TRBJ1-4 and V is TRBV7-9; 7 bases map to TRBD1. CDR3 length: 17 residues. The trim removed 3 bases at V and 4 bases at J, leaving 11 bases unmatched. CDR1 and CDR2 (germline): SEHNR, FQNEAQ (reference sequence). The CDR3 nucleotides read TGTGCCAGCAGCTTGGGCCAACAGGGGACTATTAATGAAAAACTGTTTTTT. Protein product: CASSLGQQGTINEKLFF.

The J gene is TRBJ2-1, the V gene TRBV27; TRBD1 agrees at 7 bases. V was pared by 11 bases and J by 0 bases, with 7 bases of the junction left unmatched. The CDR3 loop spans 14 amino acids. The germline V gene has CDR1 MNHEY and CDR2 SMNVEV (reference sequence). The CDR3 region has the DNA TGTGCCTCCACGAGACAGGGCTCCTACAATGAGCAGTTCTTC. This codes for CASTRQGSYNEQFF.

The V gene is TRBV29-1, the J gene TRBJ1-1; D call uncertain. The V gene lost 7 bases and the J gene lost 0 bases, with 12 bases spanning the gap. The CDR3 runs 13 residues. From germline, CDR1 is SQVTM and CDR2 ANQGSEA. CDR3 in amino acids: CSADRSVNTEAFF. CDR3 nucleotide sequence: TGCAGCGCCGATAGGTCAGTGAACACTGAAGCTTTCTTT.

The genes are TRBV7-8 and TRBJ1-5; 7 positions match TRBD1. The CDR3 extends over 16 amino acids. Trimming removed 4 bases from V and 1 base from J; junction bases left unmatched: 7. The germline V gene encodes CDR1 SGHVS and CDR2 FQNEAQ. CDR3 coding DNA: TGTGCCAGCAGCTCGACAGGGACGATAAGCAATCAGCCCCAGCATTTT. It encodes CASSSTGTISNQPQHF.

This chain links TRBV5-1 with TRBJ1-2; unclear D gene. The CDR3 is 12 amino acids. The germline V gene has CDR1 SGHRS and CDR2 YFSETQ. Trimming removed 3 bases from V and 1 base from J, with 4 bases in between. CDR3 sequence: CASSSDNYGYTF. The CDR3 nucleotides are TGCGCCAGCAGCTCCGATAACTATGGCTACACCTTC.

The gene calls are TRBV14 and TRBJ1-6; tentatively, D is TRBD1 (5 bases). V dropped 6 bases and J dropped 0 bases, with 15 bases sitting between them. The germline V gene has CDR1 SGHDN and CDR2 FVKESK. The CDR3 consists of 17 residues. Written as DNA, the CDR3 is TGTGCCAGCAGGGGGACCCCGTGGAGCTCCTATAATTCACCCCTCCACTTT. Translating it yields CASRGTPWSSYNSPLHF.

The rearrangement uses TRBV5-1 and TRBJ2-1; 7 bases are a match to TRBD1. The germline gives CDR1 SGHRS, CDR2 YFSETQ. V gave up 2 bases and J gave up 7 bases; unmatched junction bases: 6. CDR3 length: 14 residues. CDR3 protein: CASSFSGQTNEQFF. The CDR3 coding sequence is TGCGCCAGCAGCTTTTCGGGACAGACAAATGAGCAGTTCTTC.

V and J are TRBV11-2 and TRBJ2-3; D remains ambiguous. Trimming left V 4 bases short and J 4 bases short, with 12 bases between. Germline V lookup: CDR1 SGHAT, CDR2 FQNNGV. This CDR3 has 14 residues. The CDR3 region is CASSSPRRADTQYF. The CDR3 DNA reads TGTGCCAGCAGCTCCCCTAGGCGAGCAGATACGCAGTATTTT. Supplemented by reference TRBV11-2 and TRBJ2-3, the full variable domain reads EAGVAQSPRYKIIEKRQSVAFWCNPISGHATLYWYQQILGQGPKLLIQFQNNGVVDDSQLPKDRFSAERLKGVDSTLKIQPAKLEDSAVYLCASSSPRRADTQYFGPGTRLTVL.

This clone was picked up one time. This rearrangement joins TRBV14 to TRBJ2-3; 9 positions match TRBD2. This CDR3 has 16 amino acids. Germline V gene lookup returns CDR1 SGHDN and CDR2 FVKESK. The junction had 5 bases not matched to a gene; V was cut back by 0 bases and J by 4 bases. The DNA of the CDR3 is TGTGCCAGCAGCCAAGACAGCGGGGGGCGTGCAGATACGCAGTATTTT. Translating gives CASSQDSGGRADTQYF.

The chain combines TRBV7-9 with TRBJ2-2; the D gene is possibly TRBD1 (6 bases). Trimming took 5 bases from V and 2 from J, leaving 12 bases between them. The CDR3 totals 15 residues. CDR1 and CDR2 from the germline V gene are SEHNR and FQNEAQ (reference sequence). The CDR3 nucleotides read TGTGCCAGCAGCCGCTGGGGACAAAACACCGGGGAGCTGTTTTTT. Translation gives CASSRWGQNTGELFF. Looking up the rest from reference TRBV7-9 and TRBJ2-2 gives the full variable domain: DTGVSQNPRHKITKRGQNVTFRCDPISEHNRLYWYRQTLGQGPEFLTYFQNEAQLEKSRLLSDRFSAERPKGSFSTLEIQRTEQGDSAMYLCASSRWGQNTGELFFGEGSRLTVL.

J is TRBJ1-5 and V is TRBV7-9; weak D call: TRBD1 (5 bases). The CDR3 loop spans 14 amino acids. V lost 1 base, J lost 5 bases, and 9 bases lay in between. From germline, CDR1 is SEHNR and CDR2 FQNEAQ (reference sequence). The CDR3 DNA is TGTGCCAGCAGCTTAGATCAGGGCGATCAGCCCCAGCATTTT. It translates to CASSLDQGDQPQHF.

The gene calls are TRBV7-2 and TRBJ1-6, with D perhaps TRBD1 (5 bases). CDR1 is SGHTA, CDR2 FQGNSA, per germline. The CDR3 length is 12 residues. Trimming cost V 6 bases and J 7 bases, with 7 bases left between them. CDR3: CASRPGNSPLHF. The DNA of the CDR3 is TGTGCCAGCAGACCAGGGAATTCACCCCTCCACTTT.

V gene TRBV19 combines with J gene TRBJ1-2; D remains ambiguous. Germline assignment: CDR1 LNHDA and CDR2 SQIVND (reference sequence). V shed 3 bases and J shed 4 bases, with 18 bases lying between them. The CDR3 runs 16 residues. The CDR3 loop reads CASSIGPTPGVYGYTF. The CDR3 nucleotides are TGTGCCAGTAGTATCGGCCCCACACCCGGTGTCTATGGCTACACCTTC.

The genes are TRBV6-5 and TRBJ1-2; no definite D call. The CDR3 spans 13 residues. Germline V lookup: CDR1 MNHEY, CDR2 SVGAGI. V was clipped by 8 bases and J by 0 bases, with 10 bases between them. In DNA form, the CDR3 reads TGTGCCAGCCGAAGGGATTCTAACTATGGCTACACCTTC. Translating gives CASRRDSNYGYTF.

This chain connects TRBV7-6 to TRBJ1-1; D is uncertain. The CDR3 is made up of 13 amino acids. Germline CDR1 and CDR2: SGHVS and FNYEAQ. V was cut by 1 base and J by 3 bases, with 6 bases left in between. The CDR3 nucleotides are TGTGCCAGCAGCTTAGGTCTGGACACTGAAGCTTTCTTT. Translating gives CASSLGLDTEAFF.

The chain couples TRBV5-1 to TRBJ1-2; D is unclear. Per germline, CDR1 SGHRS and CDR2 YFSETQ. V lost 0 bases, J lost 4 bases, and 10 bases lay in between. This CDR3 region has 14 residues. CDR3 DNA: TGCGCCAGCAGCTTGGACCCCATGGGCTATGGCTACACCTTC. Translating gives CASSLDPMGYGYTF.

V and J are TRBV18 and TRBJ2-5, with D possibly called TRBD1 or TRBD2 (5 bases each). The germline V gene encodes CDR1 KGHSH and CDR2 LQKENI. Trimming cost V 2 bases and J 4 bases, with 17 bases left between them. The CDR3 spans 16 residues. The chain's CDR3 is CASSPERGVPGETQYF. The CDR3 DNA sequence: TGTGCCAGCTCACCAGAAAGAGGGGTCCCAGGAGAGACCCAGTACTTC. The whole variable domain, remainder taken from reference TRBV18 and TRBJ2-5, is NAGVMQNPRHLVRRRGQEARLRCSPMKGHSHVYWYRQLPEEGLKFMVYLQKENIIDESGMPKERFSAEFPKEGPSILRIQQVVRGDSAAYFCASSPERGVPGETQYFGPGTRLLVL.

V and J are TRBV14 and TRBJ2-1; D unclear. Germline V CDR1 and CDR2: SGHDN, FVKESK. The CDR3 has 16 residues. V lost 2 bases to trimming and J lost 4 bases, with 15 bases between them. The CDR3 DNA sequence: TGTGCCAGCAGCCAAAAATCAGGAAGTGGATACAATGAGCAGTTCTTC. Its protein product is CASSQKSGSGYNEQFF.

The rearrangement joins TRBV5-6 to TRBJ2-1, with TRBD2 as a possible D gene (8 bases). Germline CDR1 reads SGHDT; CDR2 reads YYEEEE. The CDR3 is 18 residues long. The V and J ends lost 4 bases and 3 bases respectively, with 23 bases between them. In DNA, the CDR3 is TGTGCCAGCAGCCACGACAGGGTCAGCGGGGGCCTCTACAATGAGCAGTTCTTC. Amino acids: CASSHDRVSGGLYNEQFF.

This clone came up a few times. The CDR3 loop reads CATLQSRSGNTIYF. CDR3 nucleotides: TGCGCCACCCTCCAAAGCAGATCTGGAAACACCATATATTTT. The chain recombines TRBV10-2 with TRBJ1-3; D gene uncertain. This CDR3 spans 14 amino acids. CDR1 and CDR2 (germline): WSHSY, SAAADI. V was trimmed by 10 bases and J by 1 base, leaving 14 bases between them.

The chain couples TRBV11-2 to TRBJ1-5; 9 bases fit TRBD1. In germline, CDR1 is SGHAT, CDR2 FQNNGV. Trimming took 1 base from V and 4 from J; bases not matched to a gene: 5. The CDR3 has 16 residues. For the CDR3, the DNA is TGTGCCAGCAGCTTAGGACGGACAGGGGCGAATCAGCCCCAGCATTTT. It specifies CASSLGRTGANQPQHF.

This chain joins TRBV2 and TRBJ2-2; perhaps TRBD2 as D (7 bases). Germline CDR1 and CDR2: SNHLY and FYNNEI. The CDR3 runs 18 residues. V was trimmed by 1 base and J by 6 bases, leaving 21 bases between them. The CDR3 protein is CASSEVRGGPTSPGELFF. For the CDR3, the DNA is TGTGCCAGCAGTGAAGTACGCGGGGGCCCGACTTCCCCCGGGGAGCTGTTTTTT. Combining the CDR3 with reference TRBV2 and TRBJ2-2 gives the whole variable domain EPEVTQTPSHQVTQMGQEVILRCVPISNHLYFYWYRQILGQKVEFLVSFYNNEISEKSEIFDDQFSVERPDGSNFTLKIRSTKLEDSAMYFCASSEVRGGPTSPGELFFGEGSRLTVL.